A selection of T cell receptor beta chains follows, all from one sample in a study of cytomegalovirus exposure and HLA in healthy donors. Assay used: immunoSEQ multiplex PCR; TCRdb lists only in-frame clones, some missing. The table includes more than 110,000 clones, roughly 76% detected once. The sequenced material came from PBMCs. The source is a woman in her forties in good health and CMV-seronegative. The CDR3 runs from the conserved cysteine through the conserved F or W. The D gene is left open where the match is weak. A clone size is listed for some rows: how often the clone was seen (once, few, many), or a class if it is expanded.

clone_size: -
j_call: TRBJ2-3
d_call: TRBD2
v_call: TRBV11-2
cdr3_aa: CASHSRGAIDTQYF
cdr3_nt: TGTGCCAGTCACTCGCGGGGGGCCATAGATACGCAGTATTTT

clone_size: few
j_call: TRBJ2-1
d_call: TRBD2
v_call: TRBV5-1
cdr3_aa: CASSSTSGSFNEQFF
cdr3_nt: TGCGCCAGCAGCTCCACTAGCGGGTCCTTCAATGAGCAGTTCTTC

clone_size: -
j_call: TRBJ2-7
d_call: TRBD1
v_call: TRBV5-6
cdr3_aa: CASSLTGANSYEQYF
cdr3_nt: TGTGCCAGCAGCTTGACAGGGGCCAACTCCTACGAGCAGTACTTC

clone_size: -
j_call: TRBJ1-2
d_call: -
v_call: TRBV7-8
cdr3_aa: CASSPGGARGYTF
cdr3_nt: TGTGCCAGCAGCCCCGGAGGCGCCCGGGGCTACACCTTC

clone_size: -
j_call: TRBJ2-1
d_call: -
v_call: TRBV5-4
cdr3_aa: CASSLGTNYNEQFF
cdr3_nt: TGTGCCAGCAGCTTGGGGACTAACTACAATGAGCAGTTCTTC

clone_size: once
j_call: TRBJ2-1
d_call: -
v_call: TRBV9
cdr3_aa: CASSPRAGAENNEQFF
cdr3_nt: TGTGCCAGCAGCCCCCGGGCGGGGGCAGAAAACAATGAGCAGTTCTTC

clone_size: few
j_call: TRBJ2-1
d_call: -
v_call: TRBV2
cdr3_aa: CASSETGEQFF
cdr3_nt: TGTGCCAGCAGTGAGACGGGGGAGCAGTTCTTC

clone_size: few
j_call: TRBJ2-2
d_call: TRBD1
v_call: TRBV5-1
cdr3_aa: CASSLGSGGISGELFF
cdr3_nt: TGCGCCAGCAGCTTGGGGTCAGGGGGTATCTCCGGGGAGCTGTTTTTT

clone_size: -
j_call: TRBJ1-2
d_call: TRBD1
v_call: TRBV28
cdr3_aa: CASSSWTGGTNGYTF
cdr3_nt: TGTGCCAGCAGTTCGTGGACAGGGGGCACGAATGGCTACACCTTC

clone_size: -
j_call: TRBJ1-6
d_call: TRBD1
v_call: TRBV27
cdr3_aa: CASSPRTGYSPLHF
cdr3_nt: TGTGCCAGCAGTCCGAGGACAGGGTATTCACCCCTCCACTTT

clone_size: -
j_call: TRBJ2-2
d_call: TRBD2
v_call: TRBV7-9
cdr3_aa: CSSSLRLAGVTGELFF
cdr3_nt: TGTTCCAGCAGCTTACGCCTAGCGGGGGTCACCGGGGAGCTGTTTTTT

clone_size: -
j_call: TRBJ2-2
d_call: -
v_call: TRBV5-6
cdr3_aa: CASSLGAGAGELFF
cdr3_nt: TGTGCCAGCAGCTTGGGCGCAGGGGCCGGGGAGCTGTTTTTT

clone_size: -
j_call: TRBJ2-2
d_call: TRBD2
v_call: TRBV9
cdr3_aa: CASSAMSGGSTGELFF
cdr3_nt: TGTGCCAGCAGCGCCATGTCGGGGGGGAGCACCGGGGAGCTGTTTTTT

clone_size: -
j_call: TRBJ2-7
d_call: -
v_call: TRBV4-1
cdr3_aa: CASSQEDRLGIYEQYF
cdr3_nt: TGCGCCAGCAGCCAAGAAGACAGGTTGGGGATCTACGAGCAGTACTTC

clone_size: once
j_call: TRBJ2-1
d_call: TRBD1
v_call: TRBV5-4
cdr3_aa: CASSIRDSNEQFF
cdr3_nt: TGTGCCAGCAGCATCCGGGACAGCAATGAGCAGTTCTTC

clone_size: -
j_call: TRBJ2-3
d_call: -
v_call: TRBV5-6
cdr3_aa: CASSLRYGRGVTDTQYF
cdr3_nt: TGTGCCAGCAGCCTCCGTTATGGCAGGGGCGTTACAGATACGCAGTATTTT

clone_size: few
j_call: TRBJ1-1
d_call: -
v_call: TRBV29-1
cdr3_aa: CSSKGEGTEAFF
cdr3_nt: TGCAGCTCCAAGGGAGAAGGGACTGAAGCTTTCTTT

clone_size: -
j_call: TRBJ2-3
d_call: -
v_call: TRBV11-2
cdr3_aa: CASSPSRVTDTQYF
cdr3_nt: TGTGCCAGCAGCCCTAGCCGGGTAACAGATACGCAGTATTTT

clone_size: few
j_call: TRBJ1-2
d_call: -
v_call: TRBV4-1
cdr3_aa: CASSPVLNYGYTF
cdr3_nt: TGCGCCAGCAGCCCAGTCCTTAACTATGGCTACACCTTC

clone_size: once
j_call: TRBJ1-2
d_call: -
v_call: TRBV15
cdr3_aa: CATSRDSAVDRGALGGYTF
cdr3_nt: TGTGCCACCAGCAGAGACTCTGCCGTGGATCGGGGGGCATTGGGTGGCTACACCTTC

clone_size: -
j_call: TRBJ2-7
d_call: -
v_call: TRBV4-2
cdr3_aa: CASSPADSDYEQYF
cdr3_nt: TGTGCCAGCAGCCCAGCGGACTCAGATTACGAGCAGTACTTC

clone_size: -
j_call: TRBJ1-6
d_call: -
v_call: TRBV7-9
cdr3_aa: CASSLDPGHRLHF
cdr3_nt: TGTGCCAGCAGCTTAGACCCGGGACACAGACTCCACTTT

clone_size: -
j_call: TRBJ2-7
d_call: -
v_call: TRBV11-2
cdr3_aa: CASSLFSGTSYEQYF
cdr3_nt: TGTGCCAGCAGCTTATTCAGTGGGACTTCCTACGAGCAGTACTTC

clone_size: -
j_call: TRBJ2-3
d_call: TRBD2
v_call: TRBV9
cdr3_aa: CASSEGRRGRTDTQYF
cdr3_nt: TGTGCCAGCAGTGAGGGGCGGCGGGGGAGAACAGATACGCAGTATTTT

clone_size: few
j_call: TRBJ1-1
d_call: TRBD1
v_call: TRBV4-2
cdr3_aa: CASSLSGGRAPEAFF
cdr3_nt: TGTGCCAGCAGCCTTTCAGGGGGCCGGGCCCCTGAAGCTTTCTTT

clone_size: -
j_call: TRBJ2-5
d_call: -
v_call: TRBV4-2
cdr3_aa: CASSQDFKETQYF
cdr3_nt: TGTGCCAGCAGCCAAGACTTTAAAGAGACCCAGTACTTC

clone_size: -
j_call: TRBJ1-6
d_call: -
v_call: TRBV6-5
cdr3_aa: CASSYGGSLNSPLHF
cdr3_nt: TGTGCCAGCAGTTACGGGGGGAGCCTTAATTCACCCCTCCACTTT

clone_size: -
j_call: TRBJ2-5
d_call: TRBD1
v_call: TRBV11-1
cdr3_aa: CASSFDRGRETQYF
cdr3_nt: TGTGCCAGCAGCTTCGACAGGGGCAGAGAGACCCAGTACTTC

clone_size: -
j_call: TRBJ2-1
d_call: TRBD2
v_call: TRBV5-1
cdr3_aa: CASSTMGSGGGNEQFF
cdr3_nt: TGCGCCAGCAGCACCATGGGGAGCGGGGGAGGGAATGAGCAGTTCTTC

clone_size: -
j_call: TRBJ1-6
d_call: -
v_call: TRBV19
cdr3_aa: CASRWTEYNSPLHF
cdr3_nt: TGTGCCAGTAGGTGGACAGAATATAATTCACCCCTCCACTTT

clone_size: once
j_call: TRBJ1-2
d_call: -
v_call: TRBV28
cdr3_aa: CASSLTGQTYYGYTF
cdr3_nt: TGTGCCAGCAGTTTGACCGGACAAACTTACTATGGCTACACCTTC

clone_size: -
j_call: TRBJ2-3
d_call: TRBD2
v_call: TRBV28
cdr3_aa: CASNPTLAGGADTQYF
cdr3_nt: TGTGCCAGCAACCCTACCCTAGCGGGGGGTGCAGATACGCAGTATTTT

clone_size: -
j_call: TRBJ2-2
d_call: TRBD2
v_call: TRBV7-3
cdr3_aa: CASSYLAGGPNTGELFF
cdr3_nt: TGTGCCAGCAGCTACCTAGCGGGGGGCCCGAACACCGGGGAGCTGTTTTTT